This T cell receptor beta chain was sequenced in a study of CD8+ T cells in alopecia areata. After isolation, RNA underwent reverse transcription to generate cDNA as the sequencing template. Clones were sequenced by immunoSEQ multiplex PCR, and TCRdb holds only the in-frame ones, with some missing. The data contain about 91,000 clones, 40% to 55% of them singletons. Germline V CDR1 and CDR2: SGDLS, YYNGEE. This CDR3 has 13 amino acids. V lost 3 bases to trimming and J lost 9 bases, with 13 bases between them. Points from the study as a whole: There were also resident alphabeta T cells of normal skin sequenced in scalp samples. Clonality was higher in lesional than normal scalp, especially in alopecia totalis/universalis.

Worth noting for this clone: No antigen is known for it.

V gene TRBV9 combines with J gene TRBJ2-1; tentatively, D is TRBD1 or TRBD2 (6 bases each). Specimen: CD4+ T cells sorted from blood. The origin of this receptor is a human donor with alopecia areata. CDR3 sequence: CASSGPQGGEQFF. In DNA, the CDR3 is TGTGCCAGCAGCGGCCCACAGGGAGGTGAGCAGTTCTTC.